This TCR beta chain was found in a study of naive and memory T cell subsets. Cells stained for CD3, CD4, CD8, CD45RA and CD27 were sorted into four subsets. Study-wide points: Naive and memory repertoire findings lacked a ground truth for validation. Between naive and memory subsets, TCR abundance power law exponents differed.

Two oligonucleotides, mixed equimolar, formed the beta constant-region primer covering TRBC1 and TRBC2. Nested alpha and beta constant-region primers with the SP2 primer drove four PCR rounds on ligated cDNA. Ligation attached a single-stranded oligonucleotide with a 12-nucleotide UMI and the SP2 primer to the cDNA 3' end. TCRdb recomputed calls from the UMI-ligation and nested PCR reads with MiXCR, one row per CDR3 protein. The sample lists 120,000 or so distinct CDR3 sequences, approximately 37% seen once, with approximately 0.9% in the top ten. V was pared by 6 bases and J by 1 base, with 16 bases between. The CDR3 is 14 residues long. CDR1 and CDR2 (germline): SQVTM, ANQGSEA. Details on this clonotype: Its antigen is still unknown.

The sequence was collected from a human donor in good health. The sequenced sample consisted of central memory CD4+ T cells from blood. The V call is TRBV29-1, the J call TRBJ2-7; D might be TRBD2 (6 bases). The CDR3 spells CSVTPRDPSYEQYF. In DNA form, the CDR3 reads TGCAGCGTCACCCCGCGGGACCCTTCCTACGAGCAGTACTTC.